The table lists the clone carrying this T cell receptor beta chain with many counts. The antigen is undetermined. RNA served as the template for amplifying TCR beta CDR3 regions. HTBI primers were used in a first-round RT-PCR, which preceded a second-round multiplex PCR. TCRdb recomputed calls from the multiplex PCR reads with MiXCR, one row per CDR3 protein. This table has around 400,000 distinct CDR3 sequences, around 20% appearing once. What supplied the PBMCs was about 10 ml of fresh peripheral blood. The data derive from a study of Graves' ophthalmopathy and Graves' hyperthyroidism. Study as a whole: Specimen type is peripheral blood, obtained at initial diagnosis before any treatment.

General observations from the study: Blood also harbored most expanded thyroid clonotypes above 0.001 frequency. With just under 90% sensitivity and 70% to 82% specificity, a 13-signature model separated ophthalmopathy from stable hyperthyroidism.

This CDR3 region has 14 residues. Deletions cut 3 bases from V and 4 bases from J, with 9 bases between. Per germline, CDR1 KGHDR and CDR2 SFDVKD. What was sequenced was peripheral blood. This TCR was recovered from a woman between 18 and 29 years old with stable Graves' hyperthyroidism. V is TRBV24-1 and J is TRBJ1-5; no definite D call. CDR3 residues: CATSDGHLNQPQHF. CDR3 nucleotide sequence: TGTGCCACCAGTGATGGGCACCTTAATCAGCCCCAGCATTTT.